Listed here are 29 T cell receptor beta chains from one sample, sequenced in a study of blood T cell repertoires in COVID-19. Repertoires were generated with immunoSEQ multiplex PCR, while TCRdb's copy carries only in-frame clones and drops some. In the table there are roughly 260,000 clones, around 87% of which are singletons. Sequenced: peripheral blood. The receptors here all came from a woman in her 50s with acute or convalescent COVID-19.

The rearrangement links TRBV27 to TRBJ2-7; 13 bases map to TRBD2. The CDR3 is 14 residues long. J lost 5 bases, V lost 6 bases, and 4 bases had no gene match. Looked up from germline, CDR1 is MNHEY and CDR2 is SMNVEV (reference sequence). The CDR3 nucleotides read TGTGCCAGCAGACTAGCGGGAGGGCCGCACGAGCAGTACTTC. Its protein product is CASRLAGGPHEQYF.

The CDR3 protein is CASSEFTGQGRNEQFF. CDR3 nucleotides: TGTGCCAGCAGCGAGTTTACGGGACAGGGACGCAATGAGCAGTTCTTC. The V and J genes are TRBV9 and TRBJ2-1; TRBD1 agrees at 9 bases. The V segment lost 3 bases and the J segment 6 bases; nucleotides outside the gene matches: 10. The germline gives CDR1 SGDLS, CDR2 YYNGEE. This CDR3 contains 16 residues.

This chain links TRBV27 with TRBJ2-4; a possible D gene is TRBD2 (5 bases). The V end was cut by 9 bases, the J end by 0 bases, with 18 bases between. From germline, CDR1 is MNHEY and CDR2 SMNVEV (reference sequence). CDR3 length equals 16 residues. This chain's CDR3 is CASSTFGELAKNIQYF. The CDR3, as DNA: TGTGCCAGTTCGACCTTTGGGGAGCTAGCCAAAAACATTCAGTACTTC.

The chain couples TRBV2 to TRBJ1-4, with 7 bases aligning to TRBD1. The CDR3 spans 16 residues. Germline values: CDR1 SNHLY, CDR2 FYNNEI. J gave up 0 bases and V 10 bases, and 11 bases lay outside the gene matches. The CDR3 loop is CANRRDRSATNEKLFF. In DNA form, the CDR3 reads TGTGCCAACAGGCGGGACAGAAGTGCAACTAATGAAAAACTGTTTTTT.

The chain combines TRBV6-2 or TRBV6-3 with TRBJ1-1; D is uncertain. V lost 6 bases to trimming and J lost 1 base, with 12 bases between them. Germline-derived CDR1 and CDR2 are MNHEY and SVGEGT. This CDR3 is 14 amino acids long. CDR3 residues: CASSPQRANTEAFF. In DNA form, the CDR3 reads TGTGCCAGCAGCCCCCAGCGAGCGAACACTGAAGCTTTCTTT.

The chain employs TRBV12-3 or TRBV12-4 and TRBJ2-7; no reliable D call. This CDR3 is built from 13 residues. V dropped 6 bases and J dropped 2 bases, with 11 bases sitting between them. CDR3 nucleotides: TGTGCCAGCAGCTCGTACCGAGCCTACGAGCAGTACTTC. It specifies CASSSYRAYEQYF.

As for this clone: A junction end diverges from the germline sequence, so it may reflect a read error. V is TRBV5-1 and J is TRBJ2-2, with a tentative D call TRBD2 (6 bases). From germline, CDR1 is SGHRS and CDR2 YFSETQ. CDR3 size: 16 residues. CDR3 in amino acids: CASSLGTLGGTGELFF. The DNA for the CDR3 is TGCGCCAGCAGTTTGGGGACCCTCGGGGGCACCGGGGAGCTGTTTTTT.

The chain's CDR3 is CASSSLGLARRSYNEQFF. For the CDR3, the DNA is TGTGCCAGCAGTTCTCTGGGACTAGCACGTCGCTCCTACAATGAGCAGTTCTTC. The rearrangement links TRBV28 to TRBJ2-1, with 9 nucleotides matching TRBD2. The CDR3 is 18 amino acids. Per the germline V gene, CDR1 is MDHEN and CDR2 is SYDVKM. V shed 4 bases, J shed 0 bases, and the junction held 10 bases outside the gene matches.

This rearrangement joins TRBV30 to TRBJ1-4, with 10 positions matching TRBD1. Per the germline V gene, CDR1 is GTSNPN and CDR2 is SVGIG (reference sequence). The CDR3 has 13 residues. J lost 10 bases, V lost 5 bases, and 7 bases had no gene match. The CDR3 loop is CAWAGTGVGKLFF. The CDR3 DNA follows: TGTGCCTGGGCCGGGACAGGGGTTGGAAAACTGTTTTTT.

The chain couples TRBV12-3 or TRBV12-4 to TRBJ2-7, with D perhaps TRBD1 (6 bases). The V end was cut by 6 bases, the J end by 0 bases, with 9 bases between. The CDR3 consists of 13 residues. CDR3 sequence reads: CASREDSSYEQYF. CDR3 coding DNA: TGTGCCAGCAGGGAGGACAGCTCCTACGAGCAGTACTTC.

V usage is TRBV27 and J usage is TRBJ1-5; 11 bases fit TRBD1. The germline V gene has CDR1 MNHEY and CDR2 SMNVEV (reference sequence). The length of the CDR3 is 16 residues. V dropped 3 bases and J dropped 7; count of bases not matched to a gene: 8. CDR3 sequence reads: CASSLGTGGRGQPQHF. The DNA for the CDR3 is TGTGCCAGCAGTTTGGGGACAGGGGGTCGGGGGCAGCCCCAGCATTTT.

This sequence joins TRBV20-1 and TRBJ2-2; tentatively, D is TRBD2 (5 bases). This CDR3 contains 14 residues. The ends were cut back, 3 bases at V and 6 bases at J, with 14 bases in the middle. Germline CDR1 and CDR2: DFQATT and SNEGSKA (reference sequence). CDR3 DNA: TGCAGTGCTAGTCCGCGGGTAGCTTCCGGGGAGCTGTTTTTT. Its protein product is CSASPRVASGELFF.

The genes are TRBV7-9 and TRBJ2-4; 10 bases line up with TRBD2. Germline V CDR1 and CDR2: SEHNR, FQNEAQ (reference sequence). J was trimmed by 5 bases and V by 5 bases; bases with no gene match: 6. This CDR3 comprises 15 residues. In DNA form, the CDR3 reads TGTGCCAGCAGCCGTCCAGCGGGAGGGGAAAACATTCAGTACTTC. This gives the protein CASSRPAGGENIQYF.

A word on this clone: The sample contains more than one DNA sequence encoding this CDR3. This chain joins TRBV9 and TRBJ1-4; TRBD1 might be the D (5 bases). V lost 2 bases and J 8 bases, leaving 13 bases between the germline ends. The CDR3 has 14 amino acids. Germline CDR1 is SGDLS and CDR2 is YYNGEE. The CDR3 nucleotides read TGTGCCAGCAGCGTCTCGCAGGGAGGGGAAAAACTGTTTTTT. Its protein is CASSVSQGGEKLFF.

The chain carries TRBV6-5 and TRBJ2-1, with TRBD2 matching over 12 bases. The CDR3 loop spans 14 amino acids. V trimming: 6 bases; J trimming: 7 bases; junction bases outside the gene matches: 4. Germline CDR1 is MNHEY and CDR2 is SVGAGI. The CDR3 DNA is TGTGCCAGCAGGCTAGCGGGAGGGCCGAATGAGCAGTTCTTC. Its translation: CASRLAGGPNEQFF.

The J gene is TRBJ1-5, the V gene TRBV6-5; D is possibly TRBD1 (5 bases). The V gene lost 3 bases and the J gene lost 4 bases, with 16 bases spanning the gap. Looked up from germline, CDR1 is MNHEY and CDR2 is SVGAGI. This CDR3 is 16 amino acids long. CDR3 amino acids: CASSYRADSLNQPQHF. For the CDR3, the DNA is TGTGCCAGCAGTTATAGGGCCGACAGCTTGAATCAGCCCCAGCATTTT.

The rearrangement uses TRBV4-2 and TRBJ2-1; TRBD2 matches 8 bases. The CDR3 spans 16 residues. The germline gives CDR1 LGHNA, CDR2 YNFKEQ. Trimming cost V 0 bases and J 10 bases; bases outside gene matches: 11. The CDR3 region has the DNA TGTGCCAGCAGCCAAGAAGGCCCACTAGCGGCTTTGGAGCAGTTCTTC. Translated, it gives CASSQEGPLAALEQFF.

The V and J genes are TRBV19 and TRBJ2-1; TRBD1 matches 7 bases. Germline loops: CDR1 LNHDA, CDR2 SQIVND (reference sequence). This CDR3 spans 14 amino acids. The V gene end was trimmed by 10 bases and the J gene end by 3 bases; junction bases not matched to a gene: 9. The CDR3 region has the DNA TGTGCCACCGCGACAGGGTTGAGCTACAATGAGCAGTTCTTC. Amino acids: CATATGLSYNEQFF. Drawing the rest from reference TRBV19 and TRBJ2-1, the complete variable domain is DGGITQSPKYLFRKEGQNVTLSCEQNLNHDAMYWYRQDPGQGLRLIYYSQIVNDFQKGDIAEGYSVSREKKESFPLTVTSAQKNPTAFYLCATATGLSYNEQFFGPGTRLTVL.

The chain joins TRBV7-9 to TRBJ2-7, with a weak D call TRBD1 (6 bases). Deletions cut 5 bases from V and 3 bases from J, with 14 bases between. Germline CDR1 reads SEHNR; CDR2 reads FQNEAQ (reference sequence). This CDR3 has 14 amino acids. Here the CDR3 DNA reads TGTGCCAGCAGCCCGAGACAGGAAATCTACGAGCAGTACTTC. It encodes CASSPRQEIYEQYF. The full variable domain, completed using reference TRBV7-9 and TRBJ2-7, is DTGVSQNPRHKITKRGQNVTFRCDPISEHNRLYWYRQTLGQGPEFLTYFQNEAQLEKSRLLSDRFSAERPKGSFSTLEIQRTEQGDSAMYLCASSPRQEIYEQYFGPGTRLTVT.

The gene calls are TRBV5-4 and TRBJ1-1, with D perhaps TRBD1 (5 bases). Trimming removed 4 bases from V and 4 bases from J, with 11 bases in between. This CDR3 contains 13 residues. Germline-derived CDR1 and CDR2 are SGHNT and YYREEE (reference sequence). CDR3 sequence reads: CASSAGRGTEAFF. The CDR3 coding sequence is TGTGCCAGCAGCGCGGGAAGGGGCACTGAAGCTTTCTTT.

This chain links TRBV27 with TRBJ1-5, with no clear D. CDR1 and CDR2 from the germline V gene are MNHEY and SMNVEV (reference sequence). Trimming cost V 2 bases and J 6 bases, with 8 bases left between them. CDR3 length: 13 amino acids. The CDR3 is CASSLEAGQPQHF. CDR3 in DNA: TGTGCCAGCAGTTTAGAAGCGGGTCAGCCCCAGCATTTT.

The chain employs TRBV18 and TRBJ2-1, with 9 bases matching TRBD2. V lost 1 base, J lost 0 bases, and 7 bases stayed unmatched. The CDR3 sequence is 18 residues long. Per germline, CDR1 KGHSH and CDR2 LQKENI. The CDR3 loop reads CASSPRSGSTGSYNEQFF. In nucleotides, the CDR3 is TGTGCCAGCTCACCACGTAGCGGGAGCACAGGCTCCTACAATGAGCAGTTCTTC.

Here the CDR3 reads CASSLAREEQFF. The CDR3 bases are TGTGCCAGCAGCTTAGCACGGGAGGAGCAGTTCTTC. The chain joins TRBV7-8 to TRBJ2-1; the D gene is possibly TRBD2 (6 bases). V was clipped by 0 bases and J by 10 bases, with 7 bases between them. CDR3 length: 12 residues. CDR1 and CDR2 (germline): SGHVS, FQNEAQ.

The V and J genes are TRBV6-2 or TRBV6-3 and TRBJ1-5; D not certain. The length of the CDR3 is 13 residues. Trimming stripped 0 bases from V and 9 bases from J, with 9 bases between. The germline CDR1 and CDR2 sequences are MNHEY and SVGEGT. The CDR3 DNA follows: TGTGCCAGCAGTTACTCGAGTGGCGGGCCCCAGCATTTT. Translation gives CASSYSSGGPQHF.

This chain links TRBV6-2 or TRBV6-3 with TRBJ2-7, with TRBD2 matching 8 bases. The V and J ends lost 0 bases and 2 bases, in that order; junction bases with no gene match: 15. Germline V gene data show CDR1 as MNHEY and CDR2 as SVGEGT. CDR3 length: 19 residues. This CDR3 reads CASSYSNRLARGLTYEQYF. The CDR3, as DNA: TGTGCCAGCAGTTACTCGAACCGACTAGCGCGAGGTCTTACCTACGAGCAGTACTTC.

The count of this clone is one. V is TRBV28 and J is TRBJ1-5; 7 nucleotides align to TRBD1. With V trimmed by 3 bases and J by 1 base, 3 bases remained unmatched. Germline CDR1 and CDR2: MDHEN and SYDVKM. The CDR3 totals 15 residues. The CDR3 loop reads CASSFPGGSNQPQHF. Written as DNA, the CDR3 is TGTGCCAGCAGTTTTCCAGGGGGAAGCAATCAGCCCCAGCATTTT. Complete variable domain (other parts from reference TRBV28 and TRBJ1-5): DVKVTQSSRYLVKRTGEKVFLECVQDMDHENMFWYRQDPGLGLRLIYFSYDVKMKEKGDIPEGYSVSREKKERFSLILESASTNQTSMYLCASSFPGGSNQPQHFGDGTRLSIL.

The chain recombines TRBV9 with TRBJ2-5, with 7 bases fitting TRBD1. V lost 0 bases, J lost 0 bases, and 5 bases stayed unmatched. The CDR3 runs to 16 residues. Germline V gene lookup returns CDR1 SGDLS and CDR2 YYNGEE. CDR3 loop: CASSVETGMYQETQYF. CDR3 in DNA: TGTGCCAGCAGCGTAGAGACAGGGATGTACCAAGAGACCCAGTACTTC. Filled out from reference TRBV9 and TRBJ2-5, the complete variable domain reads DSGVTQTPKHLITATGQRVTLRCSPRSGDLSVYWYQQSLDQGLQFLIQYYNGEERAKGNILERFSAQQFPDLHSELNLSSLELGDSALYFCASSVETGMYQETQYFGPGTRLLVL.

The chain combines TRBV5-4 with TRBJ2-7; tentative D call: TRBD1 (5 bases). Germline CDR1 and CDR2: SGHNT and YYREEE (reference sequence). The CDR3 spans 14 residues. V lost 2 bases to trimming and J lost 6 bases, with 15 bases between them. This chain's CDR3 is CASSLSLVGREQYF. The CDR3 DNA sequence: TGTGCCAGCAGCTTAAGTCTAGTGGGGCGCGAGCAGTACTTC.

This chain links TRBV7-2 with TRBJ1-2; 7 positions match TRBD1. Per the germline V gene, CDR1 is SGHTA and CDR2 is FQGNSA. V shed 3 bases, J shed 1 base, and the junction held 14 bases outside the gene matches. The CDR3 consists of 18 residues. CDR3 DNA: TGTGCCAGCAGCTTCCCCGGGACAGCCGCATTACGTAACTATGGCTACACCTTC. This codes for CASSFPGTAALRNYGYTF.